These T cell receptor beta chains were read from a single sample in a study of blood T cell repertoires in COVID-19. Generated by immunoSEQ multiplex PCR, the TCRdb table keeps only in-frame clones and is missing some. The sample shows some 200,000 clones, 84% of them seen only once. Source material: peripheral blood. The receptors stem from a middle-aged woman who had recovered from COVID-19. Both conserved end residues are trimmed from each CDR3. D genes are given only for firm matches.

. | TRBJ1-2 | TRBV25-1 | ASSENSYYGYT
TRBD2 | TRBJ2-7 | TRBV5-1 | ASSLGGLAREQY
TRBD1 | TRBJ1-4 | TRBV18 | ASSPLQGDEKLF
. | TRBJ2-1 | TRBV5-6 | ASSSKTRVRNEQF
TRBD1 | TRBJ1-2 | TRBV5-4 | ASSLARTGVNYGYT
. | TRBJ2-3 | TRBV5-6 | ASSPVGRLTDTQY
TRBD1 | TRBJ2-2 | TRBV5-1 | ASSLQGAGELF
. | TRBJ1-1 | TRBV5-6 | ASSVAGLGTEAF
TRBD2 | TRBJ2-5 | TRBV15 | ATQRGAQETQY
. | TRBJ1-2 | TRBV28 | ASSRVGGEYGYT
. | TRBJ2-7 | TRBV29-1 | SVDGGGLYEQY
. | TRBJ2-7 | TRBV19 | ASRVKTGTGTYEQY
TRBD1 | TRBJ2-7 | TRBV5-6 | ASSFGGTGGSYEQY
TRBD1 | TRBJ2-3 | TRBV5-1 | ASSGTGGTDTQY
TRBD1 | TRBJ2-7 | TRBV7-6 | ASSLRQGANEQY
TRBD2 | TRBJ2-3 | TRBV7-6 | ASSLRGGGAESGTQY
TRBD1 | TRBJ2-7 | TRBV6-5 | ASQDPGQGAWEQY
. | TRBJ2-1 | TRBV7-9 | ASSFDTSYNEQF
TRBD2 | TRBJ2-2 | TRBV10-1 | ASRLGEGRNTGELF
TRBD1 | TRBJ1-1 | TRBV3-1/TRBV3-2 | ASSQDGTGVAAF
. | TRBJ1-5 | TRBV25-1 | ASSKQGNLQPQH
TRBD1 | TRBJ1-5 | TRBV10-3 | AISEPTGEVEPQH
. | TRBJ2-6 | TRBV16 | ASSQIQGPGANVLT
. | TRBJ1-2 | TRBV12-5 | ASGAPEYGYT
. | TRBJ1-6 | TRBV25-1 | ASGGSTNSPLH
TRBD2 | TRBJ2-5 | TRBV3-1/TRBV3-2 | ASSEGLAGYQETQY
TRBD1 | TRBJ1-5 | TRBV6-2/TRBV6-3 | ASSSGTGYSNQPQH
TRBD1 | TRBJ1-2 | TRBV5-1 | ASSSGQGASLAYGYT
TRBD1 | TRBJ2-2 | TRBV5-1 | ASSGTAWNTGELF
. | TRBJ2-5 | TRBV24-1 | ATSDHRDTQETQY
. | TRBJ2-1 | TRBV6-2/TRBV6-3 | ASSRPLADPYNEQF
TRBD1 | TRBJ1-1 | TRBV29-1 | SVAGKTGAGTEAF
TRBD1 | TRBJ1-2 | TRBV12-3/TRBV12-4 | ASSATGDGYT
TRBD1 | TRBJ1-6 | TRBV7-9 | ASSDMDRTISYNSPLH
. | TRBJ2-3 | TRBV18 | ASSRPTGTDTQY
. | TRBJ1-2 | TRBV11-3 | ASSSVLTGTIHGYT
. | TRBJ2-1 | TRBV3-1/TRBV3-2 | ASSFSGKSYNEQF
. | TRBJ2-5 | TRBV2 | ASSEDREETQY
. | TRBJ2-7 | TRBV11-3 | ASSFDPKRLSYEQY
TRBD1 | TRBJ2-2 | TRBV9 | ASRKTGGNTGELF
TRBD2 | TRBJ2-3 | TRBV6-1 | ASSAAGGAGTDTQY
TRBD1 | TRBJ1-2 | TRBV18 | ASSPGLAGGGYGYT
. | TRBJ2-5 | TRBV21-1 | ASSGRDDGGETQY
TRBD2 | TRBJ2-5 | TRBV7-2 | ASSLASGARQTQY
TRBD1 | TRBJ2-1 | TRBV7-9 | ASSKGTGSFDEQF
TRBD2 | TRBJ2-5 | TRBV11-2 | ASSPGTSGKETQY
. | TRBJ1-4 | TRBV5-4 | ASSPSTGKEKLF
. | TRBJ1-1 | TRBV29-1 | SARNTEAF
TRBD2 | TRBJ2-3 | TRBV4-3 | ASSQVLAGGLGTDTQY
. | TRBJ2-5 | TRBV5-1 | ASSRAGSEETQY
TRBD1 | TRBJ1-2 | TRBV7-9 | ASSAVQGVVSYT
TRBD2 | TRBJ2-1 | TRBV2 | ASHGTSRYNEQF
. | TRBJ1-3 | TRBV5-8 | ASSFSPWQGENTIY
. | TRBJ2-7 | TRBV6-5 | ASYTRYEQY
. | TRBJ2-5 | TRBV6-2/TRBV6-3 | ASSRTAPTSGGETQY
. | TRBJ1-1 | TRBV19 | ASITGGTEAF
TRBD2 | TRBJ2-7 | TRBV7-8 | ASSELADLDEQY
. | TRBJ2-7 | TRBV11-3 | ASSLDGYEQY
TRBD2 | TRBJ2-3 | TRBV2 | ATLGLALTDTQY